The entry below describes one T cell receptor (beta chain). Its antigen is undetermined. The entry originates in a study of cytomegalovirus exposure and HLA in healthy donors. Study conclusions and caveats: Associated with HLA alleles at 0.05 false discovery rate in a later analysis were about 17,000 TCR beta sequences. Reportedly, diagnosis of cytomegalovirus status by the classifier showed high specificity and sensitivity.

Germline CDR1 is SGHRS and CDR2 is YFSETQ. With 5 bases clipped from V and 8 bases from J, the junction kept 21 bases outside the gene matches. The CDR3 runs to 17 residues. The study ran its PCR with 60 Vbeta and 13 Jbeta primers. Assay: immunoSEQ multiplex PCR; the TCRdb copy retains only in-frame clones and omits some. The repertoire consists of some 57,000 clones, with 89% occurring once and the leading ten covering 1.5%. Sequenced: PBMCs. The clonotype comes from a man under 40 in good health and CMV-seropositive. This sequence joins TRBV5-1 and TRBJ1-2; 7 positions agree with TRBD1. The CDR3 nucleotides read TGCGCCAGCAGACCCGAGTACAGGGGTCAGATCCTATTCGGCTACACCTTC. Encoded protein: CASRPEYRGQILFGYTF. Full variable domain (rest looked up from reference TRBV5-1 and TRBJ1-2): KAGVTQTPRYLIKTRGQQVTLSCSPISGHRSVSWYQQTPGQGLQFLFEYFSETQRNKGNFPGRFSGRQFSNSRSEMNVSTLELGDSALYLCASRPEYRGQILFGYTFGSGTRLTVV.